The 8 T cell receptor beta chains below come from one sample, sequenced in a study of blood T cell repertoires in COVID-19. Sequencing was performed with immunoSEQ multiplex PCR; in TCRdb, only in-frame clones are kept and a portion is missing. The data hold 200,000 to 250,000 clones, with around 82% observed a single time. Sequences were obtained from peripheral blood. These receptors all stem from a woman aged 70-85 years with acute or convalescent COVID-19.

V and J are TRBV5-3 and TRBJ1-5, with 11 bases aligning to TRBD1. Being an ORF, TRBV5-3 has a function that is uncertain. The CDR3 is 17 residues long. Germline trimming cut 2 bases from V and 0 bases from J; bases unmatched to any gene: 4. The DNA for the CDR3 is TGTGCCAGAAGCTTAGGGGACAGGGGGAATAGCAATCAGCCCCAGCATTTT. Residues: CARSLGDRGNSNQPQHF.

The chain employs TRBV11-2 and TRBJ2-3; D ambiguous. CDR3 length equals 15 residues. V was trimmed by 1 base and J by 2 bases, leaving 10 bases between them. From germline, CDR1 is SGHAT and CDR2 FQNNGV. This CDR3 reads CASSLGPQPTDTQYF. The DNA of the CDR3 is TGTGCCAGCAGCTTAGGGCCGCAACCCACAGATACGCAGTATTTT.

The chain joins TRBV30 to TRBJ1-5, with D uncertain. CDR1 is GTSNPN, CDR2 SVGIG, per germline (reference sequence). This CDR3 spans 15 amino acids. Deletions cut 4 bases from V and 4 bases from J, with 17 bases between. The CDR3 bases are TGTGCCTGGAACCCCACGGGGAATCTGAATCAGCCCCAGCATTTT. Its protein is CAWNPTGNLNQPQHF.

This clone was observed a handful of times. The chain couples TRBV6-5 to TRBJ2-7; the D gene is possibly TRBD2 (5 bases). CDR3 length: 11 residues. The germline V and J ends were trimmed by 6 bases and 2 bases, with 5 bases remaining between them. Germline CDR1 and CDR2: MNHEY and SVGAGI. This CDR3 reads CASRGAYEQYF. In DNA, the CDR3 is TGTGCCAGCAGGGGAGCCTACGAGCAGTACTTC.

The rearrangement joins TRBV10-3 to TRBJ2-3; 15 bases align to TRBD2. Germline CDR1 and CDR2: ENHRY and SYGVKD. This CDR3 is 17 amino acids long. V lost 11 bases and J lost 3; bases outside the gene matches: 12. Here the CDR3 DNA reads TGTGCCGTGACCGGGACTAGCGGGGGGATTGGGACAGATACGCAGTATTTT. As protein: CAVTGTSGGIGTDTQYF.

The CDR3 protein is CASSLETGERLYF. DNA of the CDR3: TGCGCCAGCAGCTTGGAAACAGGTGAACGACTGTACTTC. V gene TRBV5-1 combines with J gene TRBJ2-5, with a weak D call TRBD1 (5 bases). The CDR3 extends over 13 amino acids. Per germline, CDR1 SGHRS and CDR2 YFSETQ. Trimming pared 0 bases from V and 13 bases from J, leaving 16 bases between.

This chain links TRBV4-1 with TRBJ1-1; 9 nucleotides align to TRBD1. V gave up 6 bases and J gave up 4 bases; unmatched junction bases: 18. CDR1 and CDR2 (germline): MGHRA, YSYEKL. The CDR3 is made up of 18 amino acids. The DNA for the CDR3 is TGCGCCAGCAGTTCTACCGGGACAGGGCGGATTGGGGGCACTGAAGCTTTCTTT. Translation: CASSSTGTGRIGGTEAFF.

This chain links TRBV12-3 or TRBV12-4 with TRBJ1-2; D may be TRBD1 (5 bases). V was shortened by 3 bases and J by 8 bases, with 10 bases between the two germline ends. This CDR3 contains 12 residues. CDR3 residues: CASSFQGYGYTF. The DNA of the CDR3 is TGTGCCAGCAGTTTCCAGGGTTACGGCTACACCTTC.